The sample holds many counts of the clone carrying this TCR beta chain. This sample stems from a study of T cells in Graves' hyperthyroidism and ophthalmopathy. In patients aged 18 to 65, hyperthyroidism was newly diagnosed, with duration under 2 months. Amplification of TCR beta CDR3 regions was performed using RNA transcripts as template. HTBI primers were employed in a first-round RT-PCR of the TCR CDR3. TCRdb processed the multiplex PCR reads anew with MiXCR; each CDR3 protein has one entry. The data show about 200,000 distinct CDR3 sequences, 18% seen once. Source material: blood. This TCR was recovered from a man aged 40-50 years with Graves' hyperthyroidism.

The CDR3 loop is CASSLFGGGDTQYF. For the CDR3, the DNA is TGTGCCAGCAGCTTATTCGGGGGGGGAGATACGCAGTATTTT. The chain recombines TRBV11-3 with TRBJ2-3; 8 positions agree with TRBD2. V shed 2 bases, J shed 5 bases, and the junction held 3 bases outside the gene matches. CDR1 SGHNT and CDR2 YENEEA come from the germline V gene. The CDR3 is made up of 14 amino acids.